This T cell receptor beta chain was profiled in a study of cytomegalovirus exposure and HLA in healthy donors. The PCR employed 60 Vbeta primers together with 13 Jbeta primers. Data came from immunoSEQ multiplex PCR; TCRdb stores just in-frame clones and leaves some out. The table records 150,000 or so clones, around 68% of them present only once. V dropped 3 bases and J dropped 6 bases, with 5 bases sitting between them. The CDR3 length is 12 residues. CDR1 SGHVS and CDR2 FQNEAQ come from the germline V gene. Regarding the study as a whole: Later genetic work tied a missense DCLRE1C variant to beta-chain V and J trimming.

Of note for this clone: Its antigen remains unknown.

This chain links TRBV7-8 with TRBJ2-2; D ambiguous. This receptor was identified in a man aged 30 to 45 in good health and CMV-seropositive. Source material: PBMCs. The CDR3 DNA reads TGTGCCAGCAGCTTCTCCGCCGGGGAGCTGTTTTTT. Encoded protein: CASSFSAGELFF.